The 4 T cell receptor beta chains given below trace back to one sample, sequenced in a study of T cell responses to AZD1222 COVID-19 vaccine. The repertoire was sequenced with immunoSEQ multiplex PCR; TCRdb's copy has only in-frame clones and lacks some. The sample has 150,000 to 180,000 clones, about nine tenths seen once. The sample was peripheral blood, taken on day 0 of AZD1222 vaccination. These receptors all stem from an adult in good health.

Of note for this clone: This sample includes further DNA sequences coding for the same CDR3. The chain recombines TRBV19 with TRBJ1-1; no clear D. In germline, CDR1 is LNHDA, CDR2 SQIVND (reference sequence). V lost 6 bases and J 5 bases, leaving 7 bases between the germline ends. The CDR3 has 11 residues. The DNA for the CDR3 is TGTGCCAGTAGCTTGAGGACTGAAGCTTTCTTT. It is translated as CASSLRTEAFF.

The rearrangement uses TRBV5-6 and TRBJ1-4; no clear D. The germline gives CDR1 SGHDT, CDR2 YYEEEE. V was clipped by 2 bases and J by 3 bases, with 17 bases between them. This CDR3 spans 17 amino acids. The DNA of the CDR3 is TGTGCCAGCAGCTTATGGTCCACGTGGCGGTCTAATGAAAAACTGTTTTTT. It specifies CASSLWSTWRSNEKLFF.

As DNA, the CDR3 is TGTGCCAGCAGCTTAGCTTACGGGGATGGCTACACCTTC. This encodes CASSLAYGDGYTF. V gene TRBV7-8 combines with J gene TRBJ1-2, with D unclear. V was clipped by 0 bases and J by 6 bases, with 8 bases between them. CDR3 size: 13 residues. The V gene's germline CDR1 is SGHVS and CDR2 FQNEAQ.

J is TRBJ2-5 and V is TRBV3-1 (or the pseudogene TRBV3-2), with TRBD2 as a possible D gene (6 bases). V was pared by 5 bases and J by 7 bases, with 14 bases between. CDR1 LGHDT and CDR2 YNNKEL come from the germline V gene (reference sequence). This CDR3 spans 13 amino acids. The CDR3 sequence: CASSSRDLGTQYF. CDR3 bases: TGTGCCAGCAGCTCCCGGGACTTAGGGACCCAGTACTTC.